This T cell receptor (beta chain) was recovered during a study of shared clonotypes between healthy human individuals. Broader study findings: Sequencing depth was predicted to influence how clonotypes are shared among donors.

On this clone itself: Its antigen is undetermined.

Researchers ran the assay at a deep level. The authors sequenced unsorted PBMC DNA on ten immunoSEQ deep assay plates. Profiling relied on immunoSEQ multiplex PCR, and the TCRdb table lists in-frame clones only, not all of them. The table lists hundreds of thousands of clones, around 80% of them singletons. CDR1 is SGHTA, CDR2 FQGNSA, per germline. V was clipped by 1 base and J by 5 bases; unmatched bases: 9. The CDR3 is 17 residues long. This chain links TRBV7-2 with TRBJ2-3, with 10 bases matching TRBD2. The TCR sequence derives from a woman aged 40 to 55 in good health. Some clones in this sample may be carry-over from other donors' samples. Material: PBMCs. As DNA, the CDR3 is TGTGCCAGCAGCTTAGTTTCGGCGCTAGCGGGAGAAGATACGCAGTATTTT. This sequence encodes CASSLVSALAGEDTQYF.